What follows are 13 T cell receptor beta chains derived from one specimen sequenced in a study of cytomegalovirus exposure and HLA in healthy donors. PCR primers comprised 60 Vbeta and 13 Jbeta primers. Profiled with immunoSEQ multiplex PCR; TCRdb holds only in-frame clones, not every one. This table lists about 200,000 clones. Material for sequencing was PBMCs. The receptors originated from a woman aged 30 to 39 in good health and CMV-seropositive.

The chain uses TRBV5-1 and TRBJ1-2; D not resolved. Trimming pared 7 bases from V and 3 bases from J, leaving 16 bases between. CDR1 is SGHRS, CDR2 YFSETQ, per germline. This CDR3 is built from 14 residues. CDR3 protein: CASSPGLADYGYTF. The CDR3 DNA sequence: TGCGCCAGCTCGCCCGGCCTGGCGGACTATGGCTACACCTTC.

The V call is TRBV4-1, the J call TRBJ1-2; TRBD1 matches 10 bases. Trimming removed 4 bases from V and 2 bases from J; junction bases left unmatched: 4. Germline CDR1 is MGHRA and CDR2 is YSYEKL. CDR3 size: 15 residues. CDR3 loop: CASSRTGGINYGYTF. CDR3 sequence (DNA): TGCGCCAGCAGCCGGACAGGGGGTATAAACTATGGCTACACCTTC.

The chain employs TRBV18 and TRBJ2-7; a possible D gene is TRBD2 (5 bases). This CDR3 is built from 13 residues. Trimming left V 3 bases short and J 5 bases short, with 11 bases between. Germline V lookup: CDR1 KGHSH, CDR2 LQKENI. CDR3 nucleotides: TGTGCCAGCTCACCGAGCCTAGCCCACGAGCAGTACTTC. It yields the protein CASSPSLAHEQYF.

The rearrangement joins TRBV9 to TRBJ2-3; 9 bases are shared with TRBD2. Germline assignment: CDR1 SGDLS and CDR2 YYNGEE. The CDR3 is 17 residues long. V gave up 2 bases and J gave up 3 bases; unmatched junction bases: 10. The CDR3 sequence: CASSVGGGRGGTDTQYF. CDR3 DNA: TGTGCCAGCAGCGTTGGCGGCGGGAGGGGGGGAACAGATACGCAGTATTTT.

The chain recombines TRBV19 with TRBJ1-5; unclear D gene. Per the germline V gene, CDR1 is LNHDA and CDR2 is SQIVND (reference sequence). V was clipped by 0 bases and J by 0 bases, with 9 bases between them. The CDR3 consists of 16 residues. CDR3 coding DNA: TGTGCCAGTAGTATAGAAAACAGCTATAGCAATCAGCCCCAGCATTTT. This encodes CASSIENSYSNQPQHF.

The CDR3 nucleotides read TGTGCCAGTAGTATGGCAGGGGGCGACTATGGCTACACCTTC. It translates to CASSMAGGDYGYTF. The chain uses TRBV19 and TRBJ1-2; TRBD1 aligns across 8 bases. This CDR3 region has 14 residues. The V gene end was trimmed by 3 bases and the J gene end by 3 bases; junction bases not matched to a gene: 3. Per the germline V gene, CDR1 is LNHDA and CDR2 is SQIVND (reference sequence).

This chain uses TRBV30 with TRBJ2-7; 10 bases align to TRBD2. The J segment lost 5 bases and the V segment lost 2 bases, leaving 9 bases of the junction unmatched. The CDR3 totals 15 residues. Germline CDR1 is GTSNPN and CDR2 is SVGIG (reference sequence). The CDR3, as DNA: TGTGCCTGGAGTTCTATTCTAGCGGGAGCCCACGAGCAGTACTTC. It translates to CAWSSILAGAHEQYF.

V is TRBV6-1 and J is TRBJ2-5; a possible D gene is TRBD2 (6 bases). The better agreement between TRBJ2-7 and the DNA end casts doubt on the J call. This CDR3 contains 16 residues. Germline assignment: CDR1 MNHNS and CDR2 SASEGT. This CDR3 is CASSEAPGLRDHEQYF. DNA for the CDR3: TGTGCCAGCAGTGAAGCCCCGGGACTTCGGGACCACGAGCAGTACTTC.

V usage is TRBV5-4 and J usage is TRBJ1-1, with TRBD1 as a possible D gene (5 bases). CDR3 length: 14 residues. Germline CDR1 is SGHNT and CDR2 is YYREEE (reference sequence). Trimming pared 6 bases from V and 4 bases from J, leaving 16 bases between. CDR3 coding DNA: TGTGCCAGCATGGCCACAGGACCAGGCACTGAAGCTTTCTTT. Its translation: CASMATGPGTEAFF.

The chain combines TRBV30 with TRBJ1-6, with D tentatively TRBD1 (5 bases). CDR3 length equals 15 residues. The germline V gene encodes CDR1 GTSNPN and CDR2 SVGIG (reference sequence). Deletions cut 3 bases from V and 8 bases from J, with 17 bases between. The CDR3 loop is CAWRTVGGVDSPLHF. The CDR3 DNA is TGTGCCTGGAGGACCGTGGGGGGAGTCGATTCACCCCTCCACTTT.

Written as DNA, the CDR3 is TGTGCCAGCAGTTTGGTTCGCCAGGGCTATGGCTACACCTTC. This translates into CASSLVRQGYGYTF. The chain uses TRBV28 and TRBJ1-2; D possibly corresponds to TRBD1 (5 bases). V was pared by 3 bases and J by 4 bases, with 12 bases between. This CDR3 is 14 amino acids long. Per the germline V gene, CDR1 is MDHEN and CDR2 is SYDVKM.

This sequence joins TRBV30 and TRBJ2-2; a possible D gene is TRBD1 (6 bases). The germline V gene has CDR1 GTSNPN and CDR2 SVGIG (reference sequence). The CDR3 is 16 amino acids. Trimming removed 3 bases from V and 0 bases from J, with 14 bases in between. CDR3 DNA: TGTGCCTGGAGGGCCCCGGGACACCCGAACACCGGGGAGCTGTTTTTT. This codes for CAWRAPGHPNTGELFF.

The V gene is TRBV6-5, the J gene TRBJ2-2; 8 nucleotides align to TRBD1. The CDR3 sequence is 15 residues long. J gave up 4 bases and V 4 bases, and 5 bases lay outside the gene matches. Germline V lookup: CDR1 MNHEY, CDR2 SVGAGI. The CDR3, as DNA: TGTGCCAGCAGTTCGACAGGGGAGTTCACCGGGGAGCTGTTTTTT. Encoded protein: CASSSTGEFTGELFF.